The 5 T cell receptor beta chains listed next were all sequenced from one sample in a study of beta chain features in type 1 diabetes. Study-wide points: Moderately but significantly shorter TCRB CDR3s were found in Type 1 diabetes patients in all four CD4+ subsets.

Antigens for these TCRs are unknown. The entirety of the isolated RNA underwent reverse transcription, so expressed TCRB transcripts were sequenced. The data were produced by immunoSEQ multiplex PCR, yet TCRdb's version contains in-frame clones alone and is incomplete. The sample shows about 650,000 clones, 12% of them seen only once. The source material was naive CD4+ T cells from blood. These receptors came from a young man with type 1 diabetes.

The chain has TRBV2 and TRBJ2-5, with 7 bases fitting TRBD1. With 4 bases clipped from V and 6 bases from J, the junction kept 5 bases outside the gene matches. Germline V CDR1 and CDR2: SNHLY, FYNNEI. The CDR3 loop spans 13 amino acids. This CDR3 reads CASSAGTEKTQYF. DNA for the CDR3: TGTGCCAGCAGTGCCGGGACAGAGAAGACCCAGTACTTC.

This clone was observed a handful of times. The rearrangement links TRBV4-2 to TRBJ1-4, with a possible D match to TRBD1 (5 bases). Looked up from germline, CDR1 is LGHNA and CDR2 is YNFKEQ. The CDR3 contains 13 residues. Trimming pared 0 bases from V and 11 bases from J, leaving 10 bases between. Written as DNA, the CDR3 is TGTGCCAGCAGCCAAGATCTAGGGGAGAAACTGTTTTTT. Encoded protein: CASSQDLGEKLFF.

This chain joins TRBV7-2 and TRBJ2-5, with 10 bases identical to TRBD2. V lost 5 bases to trimming and J lost 7 bases; unmatched junction nucleotides: 7. CDR1 is SGHTA, CDR2 FQGNSA, per germline. CDR3 length: 14 residues. CDR3 in amino acids: CASSLTRLAGTQYF. CDR3 sequence (DNA): TGTGCCAGCAGCCTCACCCGACTAGCGGGGACCCAGTACTTC.

The chain recombines TRBV6-6 with TRBJ2-7; 7 positions agree with TRBD1. The CDR3 is 15 amino acids. With 4 bases clipped from V and 0 bases from J, the junction kept 6 bases outside the gene matches. The V gene's germline CDR1 is MNHNY and CDR2 SVGAGI (reference sequence). CDR3 sequence (DNA): TGTGCCAGCAGTTCGGGACAGATGAGCTCCTACGAGCAGTACTTC. It yields the protein CASSSGQMSSYEQYF.

This clone has just a few counts. The rearrangement joins TRBV29-1 to TRBJ2-1; 9 nucleotides match TRBD2. CDR3 length: 15 amino acids. CDR1 and CDR2 from the germline V gene are SQVTM and ANQGSEA. V lost 4 bases to trimming and J lost 3 bases; unmatched junction nucleotides: 7. Here the CDR3 DNA reads TGCAGCGTTGTTCCATTAGCGGGGGACTACAATGAGCAGTTCTTC. It specifies CSVVPLAGDYNEQFF.